One sample yielded the 18 T cell receptor beta chains listed below, sequenced in a study of cytomegalovirus exposure and HLA in healthy donors. Profiling relied on immunoSEQ multiplex PCR, and the TCRdb table lists in-frame clones only, not all of them. The sample lists some 130,000 clones, 80% to 90% occurring once. The sequenced sample consisted of PBMCs. The receptor source for this set is a woman aged 18-30 years in good health and CMV-seronegative.

V usage is TRBV6-5 and J usage is TRBJ1-2, with D tentatively TRBD1 (5 bases). Germline values: CDR1 MNHEY, CDR2 SVGAGI. V shed 0 bases and J shed 8 bases, with 19 bases lying between them. The CDR3 sequence is 16 residues long. The CDR3 loop is CASSYSSGHPPGGYTF. The CDR3 coding sequence is TGTGCCAGCAGTTACTCTTCCGGACACCCTCCAGGCGGCTACACCTTC.

The chain employs TRBV13 and TRBJ1-1; tentatively, D is TRBD1 (5 bases). The CDR3 loop spans 14 amino acids. Germline lookup yields CDR1 PRHDT and CDR2 FYEKMQ (reference sequence). V lost 5 bases, J lost 6 bases, and 16 bases lay in between. This CDR3 reads CASSERPGVAEAFF. The CDR3 nucleotides are TGTGCCAGCAGCGAACGTCCGGGGGTGGCTGAAGCTTTCTTT.

The chain joins TRBV29-1 to TRBJ1-1; D gene uncertain. V was cut by 4 bases and J by 4 bases, with 10 bases left in between. The V gene's germline CDR1 is SQVTM and CDR2 ANQGSEA. The CDR3 contains 12 residues. The CDR3 nucleotides read TGCAGCGTTGTAATACAGCCCACTGAAGCTTTCTTT. It codes for CSVVIQPTEAFF.

The rearrangement joins TRBV7-9 to TRBJ1-2; 8 bases match TRBD1. The J segment lost 0 bases and the V segment lost 5 bases, leaving 8 bases of the junction unmatched. Germline lookup yields CDR1 SEHNR and CDR2 FQNEAQ (reference sequence). This CDR3 spans 16 amino acids. The DNA of the CDR3 is TGTGCCAGCAGCACACCAGGGGGCGAAGCTAACTATGGCTACACCTTC. Protein: CASSTPGGEANYGYTF.

The chain uses TRBV29-1 and TRBJ2-1, with D unresolved. Trimming removed 6 bases from V and 3 bases from J, with 6 bases in between. The CDR3 spans 11 residues. Germline CDR1 is SQVTM and CDR2 is ANQGSEA. DNA for the CDR3: TGCAGCGTCTTCAGCTACAATGAGCAGTTCTTC. This sequence encodes CSVFSYNEQFF.

The rearrangement uses TRBV7-9 and TRBJ2-3, with 13 bases matching TRBD2. With 4 bases clipped from V and 1 base from J, the junction kept 8 bases outside the gene matches. From germline, CDR1 is SEHNR and CDR2 FQNEAQ (reference sequence). The CDR3 has 18 amino acids. The CDR3 DNA sequence: TGTGCCAGCAGCTCGGGGTCCGGACTAGCGGGGGGCACAGATACGCAGTATTTT. Its translation: CASSSGSGLAGGTDTQYF.

The chain recombines TRBV2 with TRBJ1-2; D gene ambiguous. CDR1 SNHLY and CDR2 FYNNEI come from the germline V gene. With 5 bases removed from V and 6 bases from J, the gap between germline ends came to 19 bases. The CDR3 spans 15 residues. CDR3 loop: CASSPLFLSAHGYTF. The CDR3 nucleotides are TGTGCCAGCAGTCCCCTTTTTCTGAGTGCCCATGGCTACACCTTC.

Only one count was recorded for this clone. This chain joins TRBV5-1 and TRBJ2-4; weak D call: TRBD1 (6 bases). CDR1 SGHRS and CDR2 YFSETQ come from the germline V gene. The CDR3 is made up of 17 amino acids. V gave up 4 bases and J gave up 0 bases, with 17 bases separating them. CDR3 DNA: TGCGCCAGCAGCCAGGTACAGGACAGAATAGCCAAAAACATTCAGTACTTC. Its protein is CASSQVQDRIAKNIQYF.

This clone appeared a single time. V usage is TRBV6-6 and J usage is TRBJ2-7, with 10 nucleotides matching TRBD1. This CDR3 comprises 16 residues. V lost 1 base to trimming and J lost 2 bases; unmatched junction nucleotides: 5. Germline V CDR1 and CDR2: MNHNY, SVGAGI (reference sequence). Written as DNA, the CDR3 is TGTGCCAGCAGTTACTTAAGCGGGACAGGGGCCTACGAGCAGTACTTC. It encodes CASSYLSGTGAYEQYF.

This sequence joins TRBV9 and TRBJ1-1; perhaps TRBD1 as D (6 bases). This CDR3 region has 13 residues. In germline, CDR1 is SGDLS, CDR2 YYNGEE. The V end lost 3 bases, the J end lost 5 bases, and 11 bases lay between the germline ends. This CDR3 reads CASSARTGTEAFF. CDR3 sequence (DNA): TGTGCCAGCAGCGCCAGAACAGGGACTGAAGCTTTCTTT.

In its sample, this clone was seen once. V gene TRBV5-1 combines with J gene TRBJ2-5, with TRBD1 matching over 11 bases. This CDR3 region has 14 residues. Trimming removed 4 bases from V and 5 bases from J; junction bases left unmatched: 4. Per germline, CDR1 SGHRS and CDR2 YFSETQ. The CDR3, as DNA: TGCGCCAGCAGCCGTGGGACAGGGGGGGAGACCCAGTACTTC. Translating it yields CASSRGTGGETQYF.

This clone was counted only a few times. The rearrangement links TRBV11-2 to TRBJ2-7; D unresolved. CDR3 size: 15 residues. Germline V gene data show CDR1 as SGHAT and CDR2 as FQNNGV. V was pared by 0 bases and J by 2 bases, with 11 bases between. For the CDR3, the DNA is TGTGCCAGCAGCTTAGATCGATACAGAACCTACGAGCAGTACTTC. Encoded protein: CASSLDRYRTYEQYF.

J is TRBJ2-2 and V is TRBV6-5; TRBD2 matches 7 bases. Germline trimming cut 0 bases from V and 4 bases from J; bases unmatched to any gene: 5. The CDR3 spans 16 residues. The V gene's germline CDR1 is MNHEY and CDR2 SVGAGI. The CDR3: CASSYSPGGTTGELFF. The CDR3 nucleotides read TGTGCCAGCAGTTACTCCCCGGGGGGAACCACCGGGGAGCTGTTTTTT.

The chain recombines TRBV6-1 with TRBJ1-1, with a tentative D call TRBD1 (6 bases). The CDR3 totals 14 residues. CDR1 and CDR2 (germline): MNHNS, SASEGT. V dropped 5 bases and J dropped 4 bases, with 14 bases sitting between them. The chain's CDR3 is CASSTGGLSTEAFF. CDR3 coding DNA: TGTGCCAGCAGTACCGGGGGGCTTTCCACTGAAGCTTTCTTT.

The V call is TRBV5-4, the J call TRBJ2-2; weak D call: TRBD2 (5 bases). V lost 3 bases and J 9 bases, leaving 15 bases between the germline ends. Looked up from germline, CDR1 is SGHNT and CDR2 is YYREEE (reference sequence). CDR3 size: 14 residues. CDR3 protein: CASSSWQEDRELFF. Here the CDR3 DNA reads TGTGCCAGCAGCTCGTGGCAGGAGGACCGGGAGCTGTTTTTT. The whole variable domain, remainder taken from reference TRBV5-4 and TRBJ2-2, is ETGVTQSPTHLIKTRGQQVTLRCSSQSGHNTVSWYQQALGQGPQFIFQYYREEENGRGNFPPRFSGLQFPNYSSELNVNALELDDSALYLCASSSWQEDRELFFGEGSRLTVL.

This rearrangement joins TRBV25-1 to TRBJ1-1; D gene ambiguous. The V end lost 0 bases, the J end lost 7 bases, and 9 bases lay between the germline ends. The length of the CDR3 is 13 residues. CDR1 is MGHDK and CDR2 is SYGVNS in the germline V gene. CDR3 sequence reads: CASSEYFGREAFF. The DNA for the CDR3 is TGTGCCAGCAGTGAATATTTTGGCCGTGAAGCTTTCTTT.

J is TRBJ1-2 and V is TRBV21-1; the table's D call, TRBD1, was not checked against the DNA. TRBV21-1 is labeled a pseudogene. This CDR3 contains 16 residues. CDR3 protein: CASSPHWAEGLLGYTF. The CDR3 DNA reads as TGTGCCAGCAGCCCCCATTGGGCCGAAGGCCTTTTAGGCTACACCTTC.

V and J are TRBV6-5 and TRBJ1-1; D is possibly TRBD1 (5 bases). Germline V CDR1 and CDR2: MNHEY, SVGAGI. V lost 10 bases to trimming and J lost 1 base, with 19 bases between them. This CDR3 has 15 residues. CDR3 protein: CATRDGAAGNTEAFF. The CDR3 region has the DNA TGTGCCACCAGGGACGGCGCGGCGGGGAACACTGAAGCTTTCTTT.